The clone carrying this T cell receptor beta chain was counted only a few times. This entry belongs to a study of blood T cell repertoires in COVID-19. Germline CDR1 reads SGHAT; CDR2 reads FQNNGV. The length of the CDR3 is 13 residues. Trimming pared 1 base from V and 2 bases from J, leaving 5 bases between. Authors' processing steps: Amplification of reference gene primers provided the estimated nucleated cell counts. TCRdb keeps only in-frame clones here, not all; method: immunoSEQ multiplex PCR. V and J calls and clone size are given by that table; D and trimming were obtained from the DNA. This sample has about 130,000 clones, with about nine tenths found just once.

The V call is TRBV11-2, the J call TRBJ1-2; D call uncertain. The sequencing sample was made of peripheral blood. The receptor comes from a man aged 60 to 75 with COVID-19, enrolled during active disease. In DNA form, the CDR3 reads TGTGCCAGCAGCTTAGCCGGGAACTATGGCTACACCTTC. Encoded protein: CASSLAGNYGYTF.